The next 32 T cell receptor beta chains were all read from a single sample in a study of beta chain features in type 1 diabetes. Sequencing targeted expressed TCRB transcripts, as all isolated RNA had been reverse transcribed. TCRdb keeps only in-frame clones here, not all; method: immunoSEQ multiplex PCR. There are fewer than 900,000 clones in the sample; about 17% occur only once, and around 0.02% lies in the top ten. Source material: naive CD4+ T cells from blood. The receptors were gathered from a woman aged 18 to 35 in good health.

The chain couples TRBV2 to TRBJ2-3, with D unclear. The CDR3 runs 12 residues. Trimming shortened V by 0 bases and J by 5 bases, and 3 bases separated the two germline ends. Per the germline V gene, CDR1 is SNHLY and CDR2 is FYNNEI. The CDR3 coding sequence is TGTGCCAGCAGTGAAGCTGGAGATACGCAGTATTTT. Protein sequence: CASSEAGDTQYF.

The chain has TRBV2 and TRBJ1-3; possible D gene TRBD1, 5 bases. There are 15 residues in the CDR3. Trimming removed 5 bases from V and 2 bases from J, with 13 bases in between. Germline V gene sequence: CDR1 SNHLY, CDR2 FYNNEI. The CDR3 protein is CASSRDLNTGNTIYF. The DNA of the CDR3 is TGTGCCAGCAGTAGGGACTTAAACACTGGAAACACCATATATTTT.

This clone turned up a few times. Additional DNA sequences in this sample encode the identical CDR3. The gene calls are TRBV5-1 and TRBJ2-1; D unclear. The CDR3 sequence is 14 residues long. V was clipped by 0 bases and J by 7 bases, with 11 bases between them. Germline V CDR1 and CDR2: SGHRS, YFSETQ. The DNA of the CDR3 is TGCGCCAGCAGCTTGGCCGGTGGGGTGAATGAGCAGTTCTTC. Protein: CASSLAGGVNEQFF.

This chain joins TRBV4-2 and TRBJ2-2; the D gene is possibly TRBD1 (6 bases). The V end lost 3 bases, the J end lost 0 bases, and 14 bases lay between the germline ends. Germline V gene data show CDR1 as LGHNA and CDR2 as YNFKEQ. The CDR3 is made up of 17 amino acids. This CDR3 reads CASSQETGPSNTGELFF. CDR3 sequence (DNA): TGTGCCAGCAGCCAGGAAACAGGGCCCTCGAACACCGGGGAGCTGTTTTTT.

The rearrangement links TRBV9 to TRBJ2-1; TRBD2 aligns across 14 bases. The germline CDR1 and CDR2 sequences are SGDLS and YYNGEE. The ends lost 4 bases at V and 6 bases at J; junction bases unmatched: 6. The CDR3 consists of 16 residues. The CDR3 region has the DNA TGTGCCAGCAGCTTATGGACTAGCGGGAGGCCCAATGAGCAGTTCTTC. This encodes CASSLWTSGRPNEQFF. Drawing the rest from reference TRBV9 and TRBJ2-1, the complete variable domain is DSGVTQTPKHLITATGQRVTLRCSPRSGDLSVYWYQQSLDQGLQFLIQYYNGEERAKGNILERFSAQQFPDLHSELNLSSLELGDSALYFCASSLWTSGRPNEQFFGPGTRLTVL.

This clone was counted a few times. This chain links TRBV4-3 with TRBJ2-5; D may be TRBD2 (6 bases). Judging by the DNA end, TRBJ2-7 fits better; the J call may be wrong. Germline CDR1 LGHNA, CDR2 YSLEER. This CDR3 comprises 15 residues. Here the CDR3 reads CASSQDFGGTYEQYF. Here the CDR3 DNA reads TGCGCCAGCAGCCAAGATTTCGGGGGAACCTACGAGCAGTACTTC.

This chain connects TRBV28 to TRBJ2-3; TRBD2 is a possible D gene (6 bases). Trimming stripped 6 bases from V and 5 bases from J, with 18 bases between. There are 15 residues in the CDR3. Germline CDR1 reads MDHEN; CDR2 reads SYDVKM. In DNA, the CDR3 is TGTGCCAGCAGCGCCGCTAGCGTCGGTGGAGATACGCAGTATTTT. Amino acid sequence: CASSAASVGGDTQYF. Together with reference TRBV28 and TRBJ2-3, the CDR3 gives the full variable domain: DVKVTQSSRYLVKRTGEKVFLECVQDMDHENMFWYRQDPGLGLRLIYFSYDVKMKEKGDIPEGYSVSREKKERFSLILESASTNQTSMYLCASSAASVGGDTQYFGPGTRLTVL.

The chain links TRBV28 to TRBJ2-7, with 10 bases fitting TRBD2. After removal of 2 bases from V and 3 bases from J, the junction contained 4 bases not matched to a gene. The CDR3 contains 15 residues. The germline CDR1 and CDR2 sequences are MDHEN and SYDVKM. The CDR3 protein is CASSLTASGSYEQYF. CDR3 DNA: TGTGCCAGCAGTTTAACGGCTAGCGGGAGCTACGAGCAGTACTTC.

This clone came up a few times. The chain joins TRBV15 to TRBJ2-1; weak D call: TRBD2 (5 bases). This CDR3 has 15 residues. CDR1 is LNHNV, CDR2 YYDKDF, per germline (reference sequence). V was pared by 0 bases and J by 5 bases, with 11 bases between. CDR3 sequence (DNA): TGTGCCACCAGCAGAGAAGAGGGCCTCCACAATGAGCAGTTCTTC. Amino acid sequence: CATSREEGLHNEQFF.

Only a few counts were recorded for this clone. The chain links TRBV4-1 to TRBJ1-2; D ambiguous. V shed 0 bases and J shed 5 bases, with 16 bases lying between them. Germline CDR1 and CDR2: MGHRA and YSYEKL. The CDR3 loop spans 16 amino acids. CDR3 region: CASSQDSRDGGYGYTF. The CDR3 DNA reads TGCGCCAGCAGCCAAGATTCACGGGATGGTGGGTATGGCTACACCTTC.

CDR3 amino acids: CASSLGSTGANTEAFF. DNA of the CDR3: TGCGCCAGCAGCTTGGGGAGTACAGGGGCGAACACTGAAGCTTTCTTT. This chain joins TRBV5-1 and TRBJ1-1; 7 bases are a match to TRBD1. Looked up from germline, CDR1 is SGHRS and CDR2 is YFSETQ. The CDR3 is made up of 16 amino acids. V was clipped by 0 bases and J by 1 base; unmatched bases: 6.

V and J are TRBV5-1 and TRBJ2-5; 7 bases are shared with TRBD1. CDR1 and CDR2 (germline): SGHRS, YFSETQ. The V segment lost 4 bases and the J segment 2 bases; nucleotides outside the gene matches: 5. The CDR3 is 14 residues long. CDR3 DNA: TGCGCCAGCAGCCTAACGACAGGGCAAGAGACCCAGTACTTC. This gives the protein CASSLTTGQETQYF.

The chain employs TRBV25-1 and TRBJ2-1; possible D gene TRBD2, 5 bases. The CDR3 sequence is 17 residues long. CDR1 and CDR2 (germline): MGHDK, SYGVNS. Trimming pared 4 bases from V and 8 bases from J, leaving 24 bases between. The CDR3 region is CASSGRDYYNPIDEQFF. CDR3 nucleotide sequence: TGTGCCAGCAGTGGGCGCGACTACTACAACCCCATCGATGAGCAGTTCTTC.

CDR3 in DNA: TGTGCCAGCAGACTACAGGGGATCAATTCACCCCTCCACTTT. Its translation is CASRLQGINSPLHF. The chain employs TRBV2 and TRBJ1-6, with 7 bases aligning to TRBD1. The CDR3 loop spans 14 amino acids. Germline assignment: CDR1 SNHLY and CDR2 FYNNEI. V shed 6 bases and J 7 bases; nucleotides not matched to a gene: 6.

The V gene is TRBV6-5, the J gene TRBJ2-1, with D hard to call. This CDR3 region has 13 residues. Trimming left V 2 bases short and J 6 bases short, with 8 bases between. CDR1 is MNHEY and CDR2 is SVGAGI in the germline V gene. CDR3 residues: CASSYLRSNEQFF. The DNA of the CDR3 is TGTGCCAGCAGTTACCTCAGGTCCAATGAGCAGTTCTTC.

This clone was seen only a few times. The chain combines TRBV28 with TRBJ2-7, with D possibly called TRBD1 or TRBD2 (5 bases each). The CDR3 runs to 12 residues. The germline V and J ends were trimmed by 6 bases and 8 bases, with 14 bases remaining between them. CDR1 and CDR2 from the germline V gene are MDHEN and SYDVKM. DNA of the CDR3: TGTGCCAGCAGCCTCAACCGGGACCAGCAGTACTTC. It yields the protein CASSLNRDQQYF.

Points on this clone: One junction end disagrees with the germline gene, perhaps due to a read error. The chain carries TRBV7-7 and TRBJ1-1, with unresolved D. Germline V CDR1 and CDR2: SSHAT, FNYEAQ (reference sequence). CDR3 size: 12 residues. CDR3 sequence: CASSPYSTEAFF. The DNA of the CDR3 is TGTGCTAGCAGCCCCTATTCCACTGAAGCTTTCTTT.

V gene TRBV7-2 combines with J gene TRBJ1-4; 12 nucleotides line up with TRBD1. V lost 7 bases to trimming and J lost 2 bases; unmatched junction nucleotides: 11. The CDR3 length is 18 residues. The germline gives CDR1 SGHTA, CDR2 FQGNSA. This chain's CDR3 is CASTAGPGQGATNEKLFF. CDR3 sequence (DNA): TGTGCCAGCACCGCCGGACCGGGACAGGGGGCGACTAATGAAAAACTGTTTTTT.

The J gene is TRBJ2-7, the V gene TRBV10-3, with D uncertain. The CDR3 sequence is 11 residues long. The germline V gene has CDR1 ENHRY and CDR2 SYGVKD. The V end lost 6 bases, the J end lost 0 bases, and 3 bases lay between the germline ends. The CDR3 bases are TGTGCCATCAGGAGCTCCTACGAGCAGTACTTC. The encoded protein is CAIRSSYEQYF.

V usage is TRBV5-1 and J usage is TRBJ1-2, with 7 bases fitting TRBD1. J lost 9 bases, V lost 2 bases, and 4 bases had no gene match. Per germline, CDR1 SGHRS and CDR2 YFSETQ. The length of the CDR3 is 12 residues. The CDR3: CASSFDRVCYTF. Here the CDR3 DNA reads TGCGCCAGCAGCTTCGACAGGGTGTGCTACACCTTC.

This chain's CDR3 is CASSSGGAGVPEQYF. The CDR3 DNA is TGTGCCAGCAGTTCGGGGGGGGCAGGAGTCCCCGAGCAGTACTTC. The chain employs TRBV28 and TRBJ2-7, with 8 bases lining up with TRBD2. J lost 6 bases, V lost 4 bases, and 11 bases had no gene match. The CDR3 covers 15 residues. CDR1 is MDHEN and CDR2 is SYDVKM in the germline V gene.

The V gene is TRBV10-3, the J gene TRBJ1-1, with unresolved D. This CDR3 contains 15 residues. Per the germline V gene, CDR1 is ENHRY and CDR2 is SYGVKD. Trimming pared 3 bases from V and 6 bases from J, leaving 17 bases between. The DNA for the CDR3 is TGTGCCATCAGTGATTTAGGCAGACTCGTTCCTGAAGCTTTCTTT. Translated, it gives CAISDLGRLVPEAFF.

The chain combines TRBV7-9 with TRBJ1-4, with D hard to call. The CDR3 sequence is 17 residues long. Germline-derived CDR1 and CDR2 are SEHNR and FQNEAQ (reference sequence). Trimming pared 2 bases from V and 13 bases from J, leaving 26 bases between. CDR3 region: CASSLNPAVLGRGGLFF. The CDR3 region has the DNA TGTGCCAGCAGCTTAAACCCTGCGGTCTTGGGTCGCGGAGGACTGTTTTTT.

The chain has TRBV6-6 and TRBJ2-3; D gene unclear. The CDR3 is made up of 16 amino acids. V gave up 5 bases and J gave up 0 bases, with 15 bases separating them. Germline V lookup: CDR1 MNHNY, CDR2 SVGAGI (reference sequence). CDR3 loop: CASSARRISSTDTQYF. CDR3 in DNA: TGTGCCAGCAGTGCCCGGCGTATTTCTAGCACAGATACGCAGTATTTT.

This clone was detected a few times. This rearrangement joins TRBV5-1 to TRBJ2-2; D not certain. Trimming removed 0 bases from V and 2 bases from J, with 8 bases in between. The CDR3 covers 15 residues. The germline V gene encodes CDR1 SGHRS and CDR2 YFSETQ. CDR3 DNA: TGCGCCAGCAGCTTGGGAAGCGTCAACACCGGGGAGCTGTTTTTT. It is translated as CASSLGSVNTGELFF.

This clone turned up a few times. J is TRBJ2-7 and V is TRBV11-2; no reliable D call. Germline CDR1 reads SGHAT; CDR2 reads FQNNGV. The CDR3 is 15 amino acids. Trimming stripped 1 base from V and 2 bases from J, with 12 bases between. The CDR3 region has the DNA TGTGCCAGCAGCTTAGCTGCTAGTCCCACCTACGAGCAGTACTTC. This sequence encodes CASSLAASPTYEQYF.

This clone has a handful of counts. J is TRBJ2-4 and V is TRBV29-1; 7 bases fit TRBD1. The CDR3 spans 16 residues. V was clipped by 4 bases and J by 0 bases; unmatched bases: 9. Germline V gene data show CDR1 as SQVTM and CDR2 as ANQGSEA. CDR3 coding DNA: TGCAGCGTTGGACGGCAGGGGGTCGGAGCCAAAAACATTCAGTACTTC. Its protein product is CSVGRQGVGAKNIQYF.

In this sample, this clone turned up many times. Distinct nucleotide sequences in the sample also encode this CDR3. The CDR3 is CASSPGSGANVLTF. The CDR3 DNA sequence: TGTGCCAGTAGTCCAGGGTCTGGGGCCAACGTCCTGACTTTC. The chain joins TRBV19 to TRBJ2-6, with D perhaps matching TRBD1 (5 bases). V lost 5 bases to trimming and J lost 1 base, with 6 bases between them. This CDR3 has 14 residues. Germline CDR1 LNHDA, CDR2 SQIVND (reference sequence).

This clone has just a few counts. CDR3 protein: CASSQEERDTGELFF. In nucleotides, the CDR3 is TGCGCCAGCAGCCAAGAAGAGCGGGACACCGGGGAGCTGTTTTTT. The rearrangement uses TRBV4-3 and TRBJ2-2; tentatively, D is TRBD2 (6 bases). Trimming took 0 bases from V and 3 from J, leaving 8 bases between them. The CDR3 is made up of 15 amino acids. Germline V CDR1 and CDR2: LGHNA, YSLEER.

On this clone: This sample also contains other DNA sequences that code for the same CDR3. V gene TRBV27 combines with J gene TRBJ1-5; D is unclear. The CDR3 is 13 amino acids. Germline-derived CDR1 and CDR2 are MNHEY and SMNVEV (reference sequence). The V gene lost 6 bases and the J gene lost 0 bases, with 6 bases spanning the gap. The CDR3 coding sequence is TGTGCCAGCAGCCTATCTAGCAATCAGCCCCAGCATTTT. Protein product: CASSLSSNQPQHF.

This clone showed up just a few times. The chain links TRBV5-1 to TRBJ2-7; D perhaps matches TRBD2 (5 bases). Germline CDR1 reads SGHRS; CDR2 reads YFSETQ. The CDR3 is 14 residues long. V was cut by 2 bases and J by 0 bases, with 9 bases left in between. The CDR3 here is CASSLGSDSYEQYF. The DNA of the CDR3 is TGCGCCAGCAGCTTAGGTAGCGACTCCTACGAGCAGTACTTC.

V and J are TRBV7-9 and TRBJ2-1; 7 bases match TRBD2. Unmatched junction bases numbered 9, after V lost 3 bases and J lost 4 bases. The CDR3 covers 16 residues. Per germline, CDR1 SEHNR and CDR2 FQNEAQ (reference sequence). CDR3 amino acids: CASSLRLALDYNEQFF. CDR3 in DNA: TGTGCCAGCAGCTTGCGACTAGCCCTAGATTACAATGAGCAGTTCTTC.